The 2 T cell receptor beta chains below come from one sample, sequenced in a study of blood T cell repertoires in COVID-19. Produced via immunoSEQ multiplex PCR; TCRdb's table is partial and in-frame only. The top ten clones hold about 0.79% of a sample with some 220,000 clones, approximately 91% of them seen once. Sequences were obtained from peripheral blood. These receptors came from a man aged 30 to 45 with COVID-19, enrolled during active disease.

The V and J genes are TRBV4-2 and TRBJ1-6; D is unresolved. CDR1 and CDR2 (germline): LGHNA, YNFKEQ. V lost 0 bases to trimming and J lost 7 bases, with 7 bases between them. The CDR3 loop spans 14 amino acids. CDR3 residues: CASSQDQMNSPLHF. The CDR3 DNA is TGTGCCAGCAGCCAAGATCAGATGAATTCACCCCTCCACTTT.

The chain links TRBV6-1 to TRBJ1-6; the D gene is possibly TRBD1 (5 bases). V was cut by 1 base and J by 13 bases, with 17 bases left in between. Per germline, CDR1 MNHNS and CDR2 SASEGT. This CDR3 is 15 amino acids long. This CDR3 is CASSEVLDTGSPLHF. CDR3 coding DNA: TGTGCCAGCAGTGAAGTCCTGGACACCGGGTCCCCCCTCCACTTT.